The TCR beta chain described here comes from a study of beta chain features in type 1 diabetes (dated by TCRdb to the late 2010s). About the study as a whole: Mean age, gender distribution, total cell number and subset yield did not differ between patients and healthy donors. A total of over 90,000,000 sorted cells were examined across all samples, and a strong correlation was observed between cell number per subset and RNA yield. Whereas all 30 or so donors provided naive and central memory subsets, regulatory and stem cell-like memory subsets were isolated from just 8 patients and roughly 8 healthy donors. The study compared TCRB repertoires of sorted circulating CD4+ T cell subsets between recently diagnosed type 1 diabetes patients and matched healthy donors. The full study reports these points: Naive, central memory and regulatory TCRB repertoires appeared to be more similar among patients than among healthy donors. In all four CD4+ subsets, TCRB CDR3 length was moderately but significantly shorter in type 1 diabetes patients. Shorter templates might have been favored by PCR, but patient and control samples were amplified and corrected together, so both groups would have been affected equally by any skew. Because small numbers of individuals were included in the HLA sub-analyses, any influence of HLA type on TCRB rearrangement was left unresolved. Because cDNA rather than genomic DNA was sequenced, highly expressing activated cells could have been over-represented, although no difference in activation and CD3 levels was found between groups. At VDJ recombination sites, type 1 diabetes patients had fewer insertions and more deleted nucleotides, which implies abnormalities in thymic rearrangement.

The entire amount of isolated RNA was reverse transcribed using the High Capacity cDNA Reverse Transcription Kit, so the sequenced TCRB transcripts were expressed ones. Deep immunoSEQ sequencing was applied to naive, central memory and regulatory T cell samples, giving an average of about 3.4 million total reads per sample. After sorted cells were lysed in RLT buffer, RNA was extracted with DNase-treated RNeasy Micro or Mini kits, with the choice depending on cell number. Each cell subset was processed separately to prevent cross-contamination, with patient and healthy donor samples processed together. The immunoSEQ multiplex PCR was used to amplify TCRB sequences from cDNA, yielding 87-bp fragments that span the CDR3 region. Sequencing of the amplicons was done on the Illumina HiSeq platform. In the source study's methods: Synthetic template baselines were used to correct PCR bias computationally, reads within Hamming distance 2 were collapsed together, and singletons that could not be merged were discarded. Reads were aligned against IMGT so that V, D and J genes, CDR3 length and insertions or deletions at six rearrangement sites could be assigned. Within each subset, clonotype counts were normalized to the number of sorted cells before true diversity and Gini coefficients were calculated with the tcR R package. The overlap coefficient, calculated on TCRB nucleotide sequences, was used to measure repertoire sharing. Out-of-frame TCRB sequences from naive cells were analyzed as a proxy for the pre-selection repertoire. What TCRdb holds here is the immuneACCESS table cut down to in-frame rearrangements. Part of the clones is not present; checked against another copy, under half of the missing clones reflect an unresolved V gene, and the others are unexplained. V and J calls and clone size are those listed in that table; D and trimming were worked out from the DNA. In this sample the table shows fewer than 500,000 clones, approximately 15% of which occur a single time. Approximately 0.038% of the sample comes from the top ten.

About this clone: The clone's antigen remains unknown. No quality values exist for individual bases; no much larger clone is one base distant.

From a lookup of the germline V gene, CDR1 and CDR2 are SGHRS and YFSETQ. The cysteine opens and the phenylalanine closes a CDR3 of 15 amino acids. The kept DNA is CDR3 alone, 45 bases in frame from the first base. The junction carries 11 bases between V and J, which are trimmed by 4 bases and 1 base respectively. Each donor gave one peripheral blood draw, averaging approximately 110 mL, which was collected into heparinised tubes. A BD FACSAria II and a panel including CD45RO, CCR7, CD25, CD127, CD95 and CD27 were used to sort naive, central memory, regulatory and stem cell-like memory CD4+ T cells. Every sorted population had a purity above 95%. Right away, PBMCs were isolated by Lymphoprep density gradient centrifugation and were stained directly, with no culture step. To minimize batch effects, samples were stained and sorted in pairs, one healthy donor with one patient per experiment.

The receptor's source is a man aged 25 to 40 in good health. The V gene is TRBV5-1 and the J gene is TRBJ2-2; the D region possibly corresponds to TRBD1 (5 bases align). Source material: naive CD4+ T cells from blood. This specimen's cell subset or site label, interpreted: true naive CD4+ T cells. The CDR3 region reads CASSQDTVNTGELFF. The nucleotides read TGCGCCAGCAGCCAGGACACTGTGAACACCGGGGAGCTGTTTTTT.